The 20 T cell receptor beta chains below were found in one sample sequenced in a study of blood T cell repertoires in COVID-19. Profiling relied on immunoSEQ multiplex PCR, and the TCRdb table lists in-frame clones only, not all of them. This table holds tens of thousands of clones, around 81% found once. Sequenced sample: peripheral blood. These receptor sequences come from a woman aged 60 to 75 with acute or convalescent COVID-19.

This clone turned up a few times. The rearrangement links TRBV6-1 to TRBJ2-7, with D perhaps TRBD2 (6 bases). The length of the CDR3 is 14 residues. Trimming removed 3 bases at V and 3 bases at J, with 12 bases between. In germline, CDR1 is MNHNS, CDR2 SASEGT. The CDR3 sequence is CASSETMEGYEQYF. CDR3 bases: TGTGCCAGCAGTGAGACCATGGAGGGCTACGAGCAGTACTTC.

In nucleotides, the CDR3 is TGCGCCAGCAGTGCACAGGGGACCGGGGAGCTGTTTTTT. Its protein product is CASSAQGTGELFF. This sequence joins TRBV5-1 and TRBJ2-2; 7 nucleotides agree with TRBD1. Germline-derived CDR1 and CDR2 are SGHRS and YFSETQ. J was trimmed by 5 bases and V by 5 bases; bases with no gene match: 3. The CDR3 is 13 residues long.

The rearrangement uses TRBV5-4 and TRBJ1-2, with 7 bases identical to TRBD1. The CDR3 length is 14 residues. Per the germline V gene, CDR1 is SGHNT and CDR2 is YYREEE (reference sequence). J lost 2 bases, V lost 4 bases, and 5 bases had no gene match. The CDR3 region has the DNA TGTGCCAGCAGCCCGGAGGGACAGAACTATGGCTACACCTTC. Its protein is CASSPEGQNYGYTF.

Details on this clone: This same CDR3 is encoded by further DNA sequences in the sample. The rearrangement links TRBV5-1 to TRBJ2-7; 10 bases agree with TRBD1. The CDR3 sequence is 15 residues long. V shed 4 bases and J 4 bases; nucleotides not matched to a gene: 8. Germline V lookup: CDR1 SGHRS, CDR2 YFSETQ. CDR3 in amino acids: CASSPGGTGVYEQYF. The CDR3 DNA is TGCGCCAGCAGCCCCGGTGGGACAGGGGTTTACGAGCAGTACTTC.

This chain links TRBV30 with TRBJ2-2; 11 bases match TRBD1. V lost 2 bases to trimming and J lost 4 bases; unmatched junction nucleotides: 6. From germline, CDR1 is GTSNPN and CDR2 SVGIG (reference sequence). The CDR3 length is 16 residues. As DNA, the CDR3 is TGTGCCTGGAGTCCCCGGACAGGGGGCATCACCGGGGAGCTGTTTTTT. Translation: CAWSPRTGGITGELFF.

The CDR3 DNA reads TGCGCCAGCAGCGGGGGCCGGGAGGACGAGCAGTACTTC. Protein product: CASSGGREDEQYF. This sequence joins TRBV5-1 and TRBJ2-7, with TRBD2 as a possible D gene (7 bases). CDR1 and CDR2 (germline): SGHRS, YFSETQ. The CDR3 covers 13 residues. V lost 4 bases and J lost 5, with 13 bases in between.

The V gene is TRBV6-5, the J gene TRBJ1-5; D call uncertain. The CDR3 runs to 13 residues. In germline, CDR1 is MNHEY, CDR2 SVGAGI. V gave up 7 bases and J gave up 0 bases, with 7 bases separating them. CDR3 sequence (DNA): TGTGCCAGCAACCGCGGTAGCAATCAGCCCCAGCATTTT. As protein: CASNRGSNQPQHF.

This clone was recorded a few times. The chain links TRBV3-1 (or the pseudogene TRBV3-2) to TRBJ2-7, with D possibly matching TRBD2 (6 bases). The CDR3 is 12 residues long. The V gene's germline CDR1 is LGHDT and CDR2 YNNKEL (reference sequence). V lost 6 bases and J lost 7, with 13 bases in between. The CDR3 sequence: CASSPNGGEQYF. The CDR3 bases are TGTGCCAGCAGTCCGAACGGGGGAGAGCAGTACTTC.

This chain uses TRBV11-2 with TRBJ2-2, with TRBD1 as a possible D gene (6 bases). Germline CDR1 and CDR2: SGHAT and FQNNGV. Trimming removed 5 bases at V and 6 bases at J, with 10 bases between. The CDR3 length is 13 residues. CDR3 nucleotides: TGTGCCAGCAGCCCGCGACAGGCCGGGGAGCTGTTTTTT. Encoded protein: CASSPRQAGELFF.

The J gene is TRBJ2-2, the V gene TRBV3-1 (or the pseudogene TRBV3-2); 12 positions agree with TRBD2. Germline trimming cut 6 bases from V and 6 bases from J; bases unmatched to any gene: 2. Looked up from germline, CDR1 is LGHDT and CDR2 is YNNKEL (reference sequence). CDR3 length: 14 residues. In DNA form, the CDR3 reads TGTGCCAGCAGACCTAGCGGGGGGGCCGGGGAGCTGTTTTTT. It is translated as CASRPSGGAGELFF.

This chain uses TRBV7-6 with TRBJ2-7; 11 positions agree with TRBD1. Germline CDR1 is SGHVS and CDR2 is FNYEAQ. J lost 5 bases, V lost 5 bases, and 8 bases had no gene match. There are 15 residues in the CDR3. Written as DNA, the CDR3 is TGTGCCAGCAGCCCCTGGACAGGGGGCAGGGACGAGCAGTACTTC. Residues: CASSPWTGGRDEQYF.

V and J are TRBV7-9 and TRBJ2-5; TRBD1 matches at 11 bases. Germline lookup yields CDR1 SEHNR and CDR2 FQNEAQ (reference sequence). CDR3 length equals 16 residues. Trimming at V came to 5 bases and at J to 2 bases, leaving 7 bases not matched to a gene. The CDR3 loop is CASSTGQGATQETQYF. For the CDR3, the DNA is TGTGCCAGCAGCACCGGACAGGGGGCTACTCAAGAGACCCAGTACTTC.

The CDR3 loop is CAWSSRTAYGYTF. CDR3 in DNA: TGTGCCTGGAGTTCAAGGACAGCTTATGGCTACACCTTC. The chain recombines TRBV30 with TRBJ1-2; D might be TRBD1 (6 bases). The CDR3 extends over 13 amino acids. V lost 2 bases and J lost 5, with 12 bases in between. Germline values: CDR1 GTSNPN, CDR2 SVGIG (reference sequence).

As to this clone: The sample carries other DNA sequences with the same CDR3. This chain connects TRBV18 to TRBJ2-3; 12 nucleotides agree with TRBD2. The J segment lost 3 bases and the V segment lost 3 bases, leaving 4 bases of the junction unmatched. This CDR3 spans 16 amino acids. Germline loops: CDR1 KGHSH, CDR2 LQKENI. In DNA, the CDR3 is TGTGCCAGCTCACCCCCCCTAGCGGGGGGGACAGATACGCAGTATTTT. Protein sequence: CASSPPLAGGTDTQYF.

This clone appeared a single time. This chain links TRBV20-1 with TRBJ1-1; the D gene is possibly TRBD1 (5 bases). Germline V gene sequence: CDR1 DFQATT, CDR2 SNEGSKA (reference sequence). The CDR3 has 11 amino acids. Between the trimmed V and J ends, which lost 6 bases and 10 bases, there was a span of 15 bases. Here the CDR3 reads CSARTYQGAFF. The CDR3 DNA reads TGCAGTGCCAGGACGTACCAGGGAGCTTTCTTT.

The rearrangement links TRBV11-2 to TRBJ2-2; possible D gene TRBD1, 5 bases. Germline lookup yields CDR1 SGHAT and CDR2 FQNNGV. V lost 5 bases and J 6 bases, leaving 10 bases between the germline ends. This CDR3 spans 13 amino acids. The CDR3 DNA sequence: TGTGCCAGCAGCGTAGGCAGGGCCGGGGAGCTGTTTTTT. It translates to CASSVGRAGELFF.

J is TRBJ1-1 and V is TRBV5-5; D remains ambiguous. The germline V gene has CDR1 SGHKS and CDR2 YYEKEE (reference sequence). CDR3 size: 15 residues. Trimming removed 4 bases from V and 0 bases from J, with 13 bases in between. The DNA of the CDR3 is TGTGCCAGCAGCCCTCTCATTCTAATGAACACTGAAGCTTTCTTT. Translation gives CASSPLILMNTEAFF.

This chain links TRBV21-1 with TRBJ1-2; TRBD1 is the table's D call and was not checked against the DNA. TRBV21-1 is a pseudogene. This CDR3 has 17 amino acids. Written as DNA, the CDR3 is TGTGCCAGCATCGCAAGCAGGGACAGGGGGGCTAACTATGGCTACACCTTC. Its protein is CASIASRDRGANYGYTF.

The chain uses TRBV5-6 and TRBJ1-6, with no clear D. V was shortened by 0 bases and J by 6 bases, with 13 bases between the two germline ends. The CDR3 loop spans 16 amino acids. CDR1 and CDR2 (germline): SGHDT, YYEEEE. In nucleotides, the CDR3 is TGTGCCAGCAGCTTGGGGCCTGAAGTCCCTAATTCACCCCTCCACTTT. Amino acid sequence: CASSLGPEVPNSPLHF.

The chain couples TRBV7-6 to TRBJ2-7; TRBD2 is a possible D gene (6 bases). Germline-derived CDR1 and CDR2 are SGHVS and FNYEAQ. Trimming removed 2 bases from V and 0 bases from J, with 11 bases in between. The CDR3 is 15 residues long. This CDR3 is CASSLSAGPSYEQYF. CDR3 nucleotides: TGTGCCAGCAGCTTATCGGCGGGGCCCTCCTACGAGCAGTACTTC.